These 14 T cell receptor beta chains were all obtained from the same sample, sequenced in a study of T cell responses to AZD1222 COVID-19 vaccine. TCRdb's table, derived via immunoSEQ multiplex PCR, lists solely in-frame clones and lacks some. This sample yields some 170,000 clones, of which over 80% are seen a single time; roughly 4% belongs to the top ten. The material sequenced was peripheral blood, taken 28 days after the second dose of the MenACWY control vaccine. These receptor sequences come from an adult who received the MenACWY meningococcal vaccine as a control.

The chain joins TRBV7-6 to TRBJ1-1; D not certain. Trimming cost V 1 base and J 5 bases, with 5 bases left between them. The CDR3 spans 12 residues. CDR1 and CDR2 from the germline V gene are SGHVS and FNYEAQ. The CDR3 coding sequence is TGTGCCAGCAGCTTAGATGGGACTGAAGCTTTCTTT. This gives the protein CASSLDGTEAFF.

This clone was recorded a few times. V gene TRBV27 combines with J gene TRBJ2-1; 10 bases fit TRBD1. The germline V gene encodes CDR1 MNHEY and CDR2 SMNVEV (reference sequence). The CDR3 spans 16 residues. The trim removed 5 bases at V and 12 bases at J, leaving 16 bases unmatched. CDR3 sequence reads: CASSPSTTGGGYAQFF. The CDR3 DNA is TGTGCCAGCAGTCCTTCCACGACAGGGGGCGGGTATGCGCAGTTCTTC.

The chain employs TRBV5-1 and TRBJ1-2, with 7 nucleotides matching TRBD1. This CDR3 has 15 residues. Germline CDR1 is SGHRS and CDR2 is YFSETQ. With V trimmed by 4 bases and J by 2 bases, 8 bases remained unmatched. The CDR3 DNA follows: TGCGCCAGCAGCCCGGGTGCAGGGGGGAACTATGGCTACACCTTC. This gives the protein CASSPGAGGNYGYTF.

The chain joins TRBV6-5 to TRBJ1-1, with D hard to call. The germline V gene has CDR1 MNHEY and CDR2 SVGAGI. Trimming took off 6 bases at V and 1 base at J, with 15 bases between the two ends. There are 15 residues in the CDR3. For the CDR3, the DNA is TGTGCCAGCAGCCCGACTTACAGTGCGAACACTGAAGCTTTCTTT. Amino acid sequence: CASSPTYSANTEAFF.

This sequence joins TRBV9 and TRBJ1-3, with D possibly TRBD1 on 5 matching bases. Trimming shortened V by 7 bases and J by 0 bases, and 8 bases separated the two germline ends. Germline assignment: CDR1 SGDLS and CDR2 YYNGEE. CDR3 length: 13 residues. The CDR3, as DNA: TGTGCCAGCCAGGGCCCCTCTGGAAACACCATATATTTT. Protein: CASQGPSGNTIYF.

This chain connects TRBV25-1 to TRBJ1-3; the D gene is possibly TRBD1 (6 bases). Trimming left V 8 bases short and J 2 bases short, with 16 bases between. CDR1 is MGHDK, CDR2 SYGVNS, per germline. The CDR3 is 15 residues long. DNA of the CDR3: TGTGCCAGCGGGGGTTTACAGGGACCTGGAAACACCATATATTTT. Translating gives CASGGLQGPGNTIYF.

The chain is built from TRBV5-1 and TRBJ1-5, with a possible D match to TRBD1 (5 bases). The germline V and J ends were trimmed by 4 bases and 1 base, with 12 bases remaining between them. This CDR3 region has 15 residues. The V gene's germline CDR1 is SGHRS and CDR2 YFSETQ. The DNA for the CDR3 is TGCGCCAGCAGCCAGGGCGGGGGGAGCAATCAGCCCCAGCATTTT. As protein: CASSQGGGSNQPQHF.

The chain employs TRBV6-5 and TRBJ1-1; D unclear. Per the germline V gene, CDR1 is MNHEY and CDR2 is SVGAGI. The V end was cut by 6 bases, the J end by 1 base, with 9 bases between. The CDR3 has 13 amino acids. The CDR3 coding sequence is TGTGCCAGCAGCCCCGGCGGGAACACTGAAGCTTTCTTT. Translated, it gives CASSPGGNTEAFF.

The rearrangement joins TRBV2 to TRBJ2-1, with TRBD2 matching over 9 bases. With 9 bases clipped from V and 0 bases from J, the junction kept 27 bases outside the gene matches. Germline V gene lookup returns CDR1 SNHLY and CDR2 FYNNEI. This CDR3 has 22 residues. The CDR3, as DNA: TGTGCCAGTAGTTTTTGGGACTCCAACGCACTAGCGGGTTCCTCCTCCTACAATGAGCAGTTCTTC. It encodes CASSFWDSNALAGSSSYNEQFF.

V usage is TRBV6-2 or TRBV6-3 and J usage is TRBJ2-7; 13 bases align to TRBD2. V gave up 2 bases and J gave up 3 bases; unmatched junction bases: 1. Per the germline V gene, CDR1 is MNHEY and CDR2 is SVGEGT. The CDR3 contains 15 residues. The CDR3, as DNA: TGTGCCAGCAGTTACCGACTAGCGGGAGGCTACGAGCAGTACTTC. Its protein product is CASSYRLAGGYEQYF.

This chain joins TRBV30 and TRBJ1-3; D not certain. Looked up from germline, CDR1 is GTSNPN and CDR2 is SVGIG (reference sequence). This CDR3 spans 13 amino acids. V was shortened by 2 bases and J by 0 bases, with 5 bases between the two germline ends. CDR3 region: CAWSSLSGNTIYF. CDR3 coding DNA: TGTGCCTGGAGTTCACTCTCTGGAAACACCATATATTTT.

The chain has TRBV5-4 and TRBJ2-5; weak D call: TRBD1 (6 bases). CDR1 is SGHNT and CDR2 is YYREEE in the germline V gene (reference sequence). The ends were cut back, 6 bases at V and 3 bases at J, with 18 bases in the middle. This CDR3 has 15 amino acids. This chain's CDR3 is CASTQGQRGKETQYF. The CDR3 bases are TGTGCCAGCACCCAGGGCCAGAGGGGGAAAGAGACCCAGTACTTC. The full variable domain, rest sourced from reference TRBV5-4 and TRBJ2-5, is ETGVTQSPTHLIKTRGQQVTLRCSSQSGHNTVSWYQQALGQGPQFIFQYYREEENGRGNFPPRFSGLQFPNYSSELNVNALELDDSALYLCASTQGQRGKETQYFGPGTRLLVL.

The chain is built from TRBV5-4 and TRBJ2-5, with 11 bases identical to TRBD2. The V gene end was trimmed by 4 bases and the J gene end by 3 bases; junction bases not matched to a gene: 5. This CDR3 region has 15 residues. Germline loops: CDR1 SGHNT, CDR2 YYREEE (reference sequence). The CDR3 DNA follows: TGTGCCAGCAGCAAGAGGGGACTAGCGGAAGAGACCCAGTACTTC. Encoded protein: CASSKRGLAEETQYF.

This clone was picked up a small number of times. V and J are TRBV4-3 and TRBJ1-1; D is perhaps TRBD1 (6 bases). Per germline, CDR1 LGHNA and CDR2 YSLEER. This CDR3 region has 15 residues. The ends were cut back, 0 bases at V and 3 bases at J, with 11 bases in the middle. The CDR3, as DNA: TGCGCCAGCAGCCAAGAGTCACAGGGCGACACTGAAGCTTTCTTT. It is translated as CASSQESQGDTEAFF.